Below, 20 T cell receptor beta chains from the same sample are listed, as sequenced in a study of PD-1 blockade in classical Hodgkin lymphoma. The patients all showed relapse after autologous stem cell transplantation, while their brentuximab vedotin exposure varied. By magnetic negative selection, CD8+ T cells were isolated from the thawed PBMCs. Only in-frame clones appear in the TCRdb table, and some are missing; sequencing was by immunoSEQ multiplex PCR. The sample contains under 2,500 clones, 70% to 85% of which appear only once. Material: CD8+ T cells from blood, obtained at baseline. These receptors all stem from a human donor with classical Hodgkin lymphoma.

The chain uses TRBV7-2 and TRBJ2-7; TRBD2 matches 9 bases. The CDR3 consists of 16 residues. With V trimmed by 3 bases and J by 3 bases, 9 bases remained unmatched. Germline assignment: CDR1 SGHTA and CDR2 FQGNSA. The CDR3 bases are TGTGCCAGCAGCTTTCTTTTAGCGGGGGACAACTACGAGCAGTACTTC. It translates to CASSFLLAGDNYEQYF. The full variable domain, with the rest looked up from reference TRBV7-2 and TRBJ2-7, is GAGVSQSPSNKVTEKGKDVELRCDPISGHTALYWYRQSLGQGLEFLIYFQGNSAPDKSGLPSDRFSAERTGGSVSTLTIQRTQQEDSAVYLCASSFLLAGDNYEQYFGPGTRLTVT.

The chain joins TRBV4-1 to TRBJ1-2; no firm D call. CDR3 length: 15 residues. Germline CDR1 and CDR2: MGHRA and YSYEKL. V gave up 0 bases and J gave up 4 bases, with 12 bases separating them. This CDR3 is CASSQDSPSFYGYTF. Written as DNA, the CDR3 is TGCGCCAGCAGCCAAGACAGCCCCAGCTTCTATGGCTACACCTTC.

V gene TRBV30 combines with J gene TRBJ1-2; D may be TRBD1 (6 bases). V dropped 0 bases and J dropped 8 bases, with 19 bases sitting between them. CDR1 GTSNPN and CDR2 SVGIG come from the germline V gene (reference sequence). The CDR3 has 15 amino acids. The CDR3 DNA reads TGTGCCTGGAGTGTAAGGGGGGACCCTTTCGAGGGCTACACCTTC. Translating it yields CAWSVRGDPFEGYTF.

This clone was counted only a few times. As DNA, the CDR3 is TGTGCCTGGAGTGTAAAACAGGGGTTTGGGACTGAAGCTTTCTTT. Its protein product is CAWSVKQGFGTEAFF. The chain employs TRBV30 and TRBJ1-1; 7 bases agree with TRBD1. Losses at the gene ends were 0 bases for V and 5 bases for J; bases not matched to a gene: 9. This CDR3 has 15 amino acids. CDR1 is GTSNPN, CDR2 SVGIG, per germline (reference sequence).

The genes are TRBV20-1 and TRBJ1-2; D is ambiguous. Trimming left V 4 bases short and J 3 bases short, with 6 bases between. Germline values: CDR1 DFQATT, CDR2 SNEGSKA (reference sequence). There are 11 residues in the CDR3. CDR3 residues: CSANSYYGYTF. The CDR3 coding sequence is TGCAGTGCTAACAGTTACTATGGCTACACCTTC.

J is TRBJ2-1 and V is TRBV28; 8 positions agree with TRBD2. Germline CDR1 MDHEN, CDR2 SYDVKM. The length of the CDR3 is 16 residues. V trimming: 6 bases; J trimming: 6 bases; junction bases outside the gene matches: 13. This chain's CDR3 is CASSFASGRRTNEQFF. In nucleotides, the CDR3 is TGTGCCAGCAGCTTCGCCAGCGGGAGAAGGACCAATGAGCAGTTCTTC.

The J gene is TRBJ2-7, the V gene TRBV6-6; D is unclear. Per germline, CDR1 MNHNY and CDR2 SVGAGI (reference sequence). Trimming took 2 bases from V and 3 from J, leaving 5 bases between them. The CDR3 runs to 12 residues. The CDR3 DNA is TGTGCCAGCAGTTACGAACACTACGAGCAGTACTTC. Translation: CASSYEHYEQYF.

This CDR3 is CASSLGEYYEQYF. For the CDR3, the DNA is TGTGCCAGCAGCTTGGGGGAATACTACGAGCAGTACTTC. This rearrangement joins TRBV7-6 to TRBJ2-7; the D call may be TRBD1 or TRBD2 (5 bases each). The CDR3 is 13 residues long. Germline assignment: CDR1 SGHVS and CDR2 FNYEAQ. Trimming took off 3 bases at V and 3 bases at J, with 9 bases between the two ends.

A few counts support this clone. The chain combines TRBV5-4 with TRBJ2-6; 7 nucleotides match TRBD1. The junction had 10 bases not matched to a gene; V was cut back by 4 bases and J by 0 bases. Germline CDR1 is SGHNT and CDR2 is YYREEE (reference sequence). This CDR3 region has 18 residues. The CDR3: CASSPWDRSRSGANVLTF. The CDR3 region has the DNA TGTGCCAGCAGCCCGTGGGACAGATCCCGCTCTGGGGCCAACGTCCTGACTTTC.

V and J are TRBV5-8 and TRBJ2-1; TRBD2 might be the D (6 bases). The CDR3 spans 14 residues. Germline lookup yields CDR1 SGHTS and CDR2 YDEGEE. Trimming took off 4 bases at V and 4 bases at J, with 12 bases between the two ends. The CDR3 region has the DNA TGTGCCAGCAGCAACGGACTACATTACAATGAGCAGTTCTTC. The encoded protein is CASSNGLHYNEQFF.

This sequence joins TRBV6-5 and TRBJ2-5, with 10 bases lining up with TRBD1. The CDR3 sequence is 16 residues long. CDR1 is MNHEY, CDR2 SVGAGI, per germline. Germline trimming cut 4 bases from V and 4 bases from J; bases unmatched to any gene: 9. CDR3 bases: TGTGCCAGCAGTTCCACACCGGGACAGGGGAGAGAGACCCAGTACTTC. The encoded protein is CASSSTPGQGRETQYF.

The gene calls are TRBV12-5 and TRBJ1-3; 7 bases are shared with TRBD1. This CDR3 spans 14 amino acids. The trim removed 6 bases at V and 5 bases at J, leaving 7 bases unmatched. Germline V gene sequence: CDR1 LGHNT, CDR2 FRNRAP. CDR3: CASGQATGRNTIYF. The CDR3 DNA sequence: TGTGCTAGTGGACAAGCGACAGGGAGAAACACCATATATTTT. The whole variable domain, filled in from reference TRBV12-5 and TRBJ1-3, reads DARVTQTPRHKVTEMGQEVTMRCQPILGHNTVFWYRQTMMQGLELLAYFRNRAPLDDSGMPKDRFSAEMPDATLATLKIQPSEPRDSAVYFCASGQATGRNTIYFGEGSWLTVV.

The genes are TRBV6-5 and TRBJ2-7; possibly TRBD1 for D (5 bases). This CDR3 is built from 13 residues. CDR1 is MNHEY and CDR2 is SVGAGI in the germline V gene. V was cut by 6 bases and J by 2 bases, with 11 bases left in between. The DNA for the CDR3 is TGTGCCAGCAGCCGGGTGGACACCTACGAGCAGTACTTC. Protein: CASSRVDTYEQYF.

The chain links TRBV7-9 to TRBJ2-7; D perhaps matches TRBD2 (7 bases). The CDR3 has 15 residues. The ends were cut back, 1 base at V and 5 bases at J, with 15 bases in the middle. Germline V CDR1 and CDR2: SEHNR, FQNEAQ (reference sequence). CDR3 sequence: CASSLEETGGHEQYF. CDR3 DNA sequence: TGTGCCAGCAGCTTAGAAGAAACGGGGGGCCACGAGCAGTACTTC.

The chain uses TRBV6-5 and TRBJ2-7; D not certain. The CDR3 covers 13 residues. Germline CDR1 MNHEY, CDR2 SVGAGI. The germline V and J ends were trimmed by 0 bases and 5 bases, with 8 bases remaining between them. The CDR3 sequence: CASSYSGWDEQYF. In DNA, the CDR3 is TGTGCCAGCAGTTACTCGGGTTGGGACGAGCAGTACTTC.

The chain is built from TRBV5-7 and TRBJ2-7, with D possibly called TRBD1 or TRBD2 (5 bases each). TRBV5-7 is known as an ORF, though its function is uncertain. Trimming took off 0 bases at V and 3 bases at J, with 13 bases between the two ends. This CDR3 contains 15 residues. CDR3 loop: CASSLVRDGVYEQYF. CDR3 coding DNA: TGTGCCAGCAGCTTGGTCAGGGACGGGGTCTACGAGCAGTACTTC.

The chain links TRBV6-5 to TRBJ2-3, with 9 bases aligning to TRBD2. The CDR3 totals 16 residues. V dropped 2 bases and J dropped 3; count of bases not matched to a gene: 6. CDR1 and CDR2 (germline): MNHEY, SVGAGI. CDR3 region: CASSYLKAGGTDTQYF. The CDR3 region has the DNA TGTGCCAGCAGTTACCTTAAAGCGGGGGGTACAGATACGCAGTATTTT.

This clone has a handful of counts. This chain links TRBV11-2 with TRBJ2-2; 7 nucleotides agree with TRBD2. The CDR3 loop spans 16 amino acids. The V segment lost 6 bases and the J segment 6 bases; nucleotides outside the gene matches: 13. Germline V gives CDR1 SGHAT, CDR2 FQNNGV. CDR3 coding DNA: TGTGCCAGCAGTACCAATGCCGGGGGGAGAGCCGGGGAGCTGTTTTTT. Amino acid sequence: CASSTNAGGRAGELFF.

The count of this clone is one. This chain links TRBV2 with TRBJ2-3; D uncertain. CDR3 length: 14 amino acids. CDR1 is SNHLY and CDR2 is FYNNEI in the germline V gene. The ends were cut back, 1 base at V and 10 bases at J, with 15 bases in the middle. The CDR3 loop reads CASSEVNPKESQYF. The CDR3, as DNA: TGTGCCAGCAGTGAAGTCAATCCCAAGGAATCGCAGTATTTT.

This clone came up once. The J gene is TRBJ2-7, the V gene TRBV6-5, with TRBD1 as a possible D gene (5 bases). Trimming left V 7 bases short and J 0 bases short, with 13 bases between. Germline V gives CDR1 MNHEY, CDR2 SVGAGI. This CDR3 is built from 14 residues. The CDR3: CASNPLGASYEQYF. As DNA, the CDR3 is TGTGCCAGCAACCCTCTAGGGGCCTCCTACGAGCAGTACTTC.